This T cell receptor beta chain emerged from a study of T cell repertoires in cytomegalovirus infection. Study as a whole: Recently identified HLA-C-restricted CMV epitopes and well-studied HLA-B-restricted CMV epitopes were used by the study. Evidence of both CMV infection and a matching HLA type came from public TCR beta signatures. Study-wide findings and caveats: The cumulative frequency of public TCR beta families distinguished individuals who carried CMV together with the relevant HLA. There were HLA-C-restricted CMV-specific TCR beta clonotypes dominating the ex vivo response.

There are 17 residues in the CDR3. The trim removed 7 bases at V and 3 bases at J, leaving 16 bases unmatched. Germline CDR1 is SNHLY and CDR2 is FYNNEI. Notes on this clonotype: As yet, its antigen is unknown.

Each CDR3 protein gets one entry after TCRdb re-called the reads with MiXCR. The repertoire consists of roughly 920,000 distinct CDR3 sequences, with 30% to 40% occurring once and the leading ten covering around an eighth. Sequencing was performed on cultured CD8+ T cells from PBMCs, taken from culture after CMV antigen stimulation. This TCR was recovered from a human donor in good health (CMV status not recorded). Some clones in this sample may be carry-over from other donors' samples. This rearrangement joins TRBV2 to TRBJ2-5; 8 bases fit TRBD1. Here the CDR3 reads CASTQFQTGAGEETQYF. The CDR3 DNA follows: TGTGCCAGCACTCAATTCCAGACAGGGGCCGGCGAAGAGACCCAGTACTTC.